A single sample gave rise to the 5 T cell receptor beta chains below, sequenced in a study of blood T cell repertoires in COVID-19. Here immunoSEQ multiplex PCR was the method, and the copy in TCRdb shows in-frame clones only, minus some. The sample consists of fewer than 250,000 clones, more than 70% of them appearing once. Input material: peripheral blood. The receptors stem from a woman aged 45-59 years with acute or convalescent COVID-19.

This clone came up once. Here the CDR3 reads CASRSGTEGEQFF. CDR3 DNA sequence: TGTGCCAGCAGGTCCGGGACAGAGGGTGAGCAGTTCTTC. V and J are TRBV11-2 and TRBJ2-1, with 7 bases lining up with TRBD1. V was clipped by 6 bases and J by 9 bases; unmatched bases: 8. CDR1 is SGHAT and CDR2 is FQNNGV in the germline V gene. The CDR3 runs to 13 residues.

V gene TRBV5-4 combines with J gene TRBJ2-1, with D tentatively TRBD1 (6 bases). The CDR3 is 14 amino acids. V lost 0 bases and J 14 bases, leaving 18 bases between the germline ends. CDR1 and CDR2 from the germline V gene are SGHNT and YYREEE (reference sequence). In DNA, the CDR3 is TGTGCCAGCAGCTTGGGACAGGTGACTCCCCCCGAGTTCTTC. It translates to CASSLGQVTPPEFF.

The genes are TRBV3-1 (or the pseudogene TRBV3-2) and TRBJ1-1, with TRBD1 matching over 8 bases. Losses at the gene ends were 5 bases for V and 8 bases for J; bases not matched to a gene: 13. CDR1 is LGHDT, CDR2 YNNKEL, per germline (reference sequence). The CDR3 spans 15 residues. CDR3 sequence: CASSSYPGQGAEAFF. The CDR3 DNA is TGTGCCAGCAGCTCCTACCCCGGACAGGGAGCAGAAGCTTTCTTT.

This clone occurred once. The chain recombines TRBV5-1 with TRBJ2-1, with a weak D call TRBD1 (8 bases). Trimming took off 4 bases at V and 9 bases at J, with 20 bases between the two ends. The CDR3 runs to 15 residues. Germline V lookup: CDR1 SGHRS, CDR2 YFSETQ. The CDR3 DNA follows: TGCGCCAGCAGCCCACTACAGGGGGTAGCGGGTGAGCAGTTCTTC. This gives the protein CASSPLQGVAGEQFF.

The chain joins TRBV5-8 to TRBJ1-5, with D possibly matching TRBD1 (5 bases). From germline, CDR1 is SGHTS and CDR2 YDEGEE. The CDR3 is 16 amino acids. V lost 1 base, J lost 6 bases, and 17 bases lay in between. The CDR3 reads CASSLSGGWGTQPQHF. The CDR3 DNA sequence: TGTGCCAGCAGCTTGTCGGGGGGATGGGGGACTCAGCCCCAGCATTTT.